Following are 17 T cell receptor beta chains from one sample sequenced in a study of blood T cell repertoires in COVID-19 (dated by TCRdb to the early 2020s). Libraries were made using the immunoSEQ multiplex PCR assay. TCRdb mirrors the immuneACCESS table, restricted to in-frame sequences. Some clones are absent from its copies; in checked studies, under half trace to an unresolved V gene, and the reason for the others is unknown. For this sample the table gives 250,000 to 300,000 clones, of which 86% were detected only once. Under 15% of the sample rests with the top ten. Sample: peripheral blood. The receptor source for this set is a woman in her sixties or seventies with COVID-19, enrolled during active disease.

This clone has only one observation. The chain joins TRBV24-1 to TRBJ2-1; the D gene is possibly TRBD1 (5 bases). V lost 2 bases and J lost 6, with 10 bases in between. The CDR3 has 14 residues. Germline V gene sequence: CDR1 KGHDR, CDR2 SFDVKD. In DNA, the CDR3 is TGTGCCACCAGTGATTCTCCCAGGGTCAATGAGCAGTTCTTC. Amino acids: CATSDSPRVNEQFF.

For this clone: The sample carries other DNA sequences with the same CDR3. V and J are TRBV7-3 and TRBJ2-2; 7 bases line up with TRBD1. The ends lost 5 bases at V and 5 bases at J; junction bases unmatched: 5. Germline assignment: CDR1 SGHTA and CDR2 FQGTGA. The CDR3 covers 14 residues. The CDR3 sequence is CASSPDRTTGELFF. The DNA for the CDR3 is TGTGCCAGCAGCCCGGACAGGACGACCGGGGAGCTGTTTTTT.

The chain couples TRBV5-1 to TRBJ2-3; D is unresolved. The CDR3 spans 12 residues. The germline gives CDR1 SGHRS, CDR2 YFSETQ. Deletions cut 1 base from V and 5 bases from J, with 5 bases between. The CDR3 DNA is TGCGCCAGCAGCTTGAAGAGAGATACGCAGTATTTT. Encoded protein: CASSLKRDTQYF.

This CDR3 reads CASSQMGLRTDTQYF. As DNA, the CDR3 is TGCGCCAGCAGCCAAATGGGACTGCGCACAGATACGCAGTATTTT. The gene calls are TRBV4-1 and TRBJ2-3, with D perhaps matching TRBD2 (6 bases). Trimming shortened V by 2 bases and J by 1 base, and 10 bases separated the two germline ends. Per germline, CDR1 MGHRA and CDR2 YSYEKL. The CDR3 runs to 15 residues.

The chain is built from TRBV7-2 and TRBJ1-2; 10 bases are shared with TRBD1. V lost 5 bases and J lost 8; bases outside the gene matches: 5. There are 13 residues in the CDR3. Germline loops: CDR1 SGHTA, CDR2 FQGNSA. The CDR3 spells CASSHGQGEGYTF. The DNA for the CDR3 is TGTGCCAGCAGCCACGGACAGGGGGAGGGCTACACCTTC.

The chain has TRBV2 and TRBJ1-5; D is unresolved. Trimming took 6 bases from V and 11 from J, leaving 20 bases between them. The germline gives CDR1 SNHLY, CDR2 FYNNEI. CDR3 length: 14 residues. The CDR3: CASSAPGGSPAQHF. The CDR3 nucleotides are TGTGCCAGCAGCGCCCCCGGCGGGTCACCGGCCCAGCATTTT. Together with reference TRBV2 and TRBJ1-5, the CDR3 gives the full variable domain: EPEVTQTPSHQVTQMGQEVILRCVPISNHLYFYWYRQILGQKVEFLVSFYNNEISEKSEIFDDQFSVERPDGSNFTLKIRSTKLEDSAMYFCASSAPGGSPAQHFGDGTRLSIL.

This chain joins TRBV6-1 and TRBJ2-3; 12 nucleotides align to TRBD2. Germline-derived CDR1 and CDR2 are MNHNS and SASEGT. The junction had 4 bases not matched to a gene; V was cut back by 3 bases and J by 3 bases. The CDR3 spans 16 residues. The CDR3 loop reads CASSDPSGGVTDTQYF. In DNA, the CDR3 is TGTGCCAGCAGTGACCCTAGCGGGGGGGTTACAGATACGCAGTATTTT.

The gene calls are TRBV28 and TRBJ1-2, with D unclear. Germline CDR1 MDHEN, CDR2 SYDVKM. Deletions cut 4 bases from V and 5 bases from J, with 17 bases between. This CDR3 has 15 residues. The CDR3 sequence: CASSSPPRPLYGYTF. DNA for the CDR3: TGTGCCAGCAGTTCCCCCCCCAGGCCCTTGTATGGCTACACCTTC.

The chain carries TRBV28 and TRBJ2-3; maybe TRBD2 (6 bases). The CDR3 consists of 14 residues. V lost 10 bases to trimming and J lost 1 base, with 15 bases between them. Germline values: CDR1 MDHEN, CDR2 SYDVKM. The CDR3 region has the DNA TGTGCCACCAGACGGGGGTTCCGCACAGATACGCAGTATTTT. It specifies CATRRGFRTDTQYF.

V and J are TRBV9 and TRBJ1-2; tentative D call: TRBD1 (6 bases). Germline lookup yields CDR1 SGDLS and CDR2 YYNGEE. The CDR3 is made up of 13 amino acids. V dropped 1 base and J dropped 2 bases, with 6 bases sitting between them. This CDR3 reads CASSVTGNYGYTF. CDR3 in DNA: TGTGCCAGCAGCGTAACAGGGAACTATGGCTACACCTTC.

This clone was seen just once. The gene calls are TRBV4-1 and TRBJ1-1, with D unresolved. The ends were cut back, 1 base at V and 8 bases at J, with 11 bases in the middle. CDR1 and CDR2 (germline): MGHRA, YSYEKL. The CDR3 is 13 amino acids. In DNA, the CDR3 is TGCGCCAGCAGCCAAGCTGCAGGCCCCGAAGCTTTCTTT. It yields the protein CASSQAAGPEAFF.

CDR3 protein: CASSVGQHQETQYF. The CDR3 DNA reads TGTGCCAGCAGCGTAGGACAGCACCAAGAGACCCAGTACTTC. This chain uses TRBV9 with TRBJ2-5; D may be TRBD1 (5 bases). Germline V lookup: CDR1 SGDLS, CDR2 YYNGEE. Trimming took off 0 bases at V and 0 bases at J, with 6 bases between the two ends. This CDR3 spans 14 amino acids.

This chain uses TRBV20-1 with TRBJ2-1; 11 bases align to TRBD2. This CDR3 is 16 amino acids long. Trimming removed 3 bases from V and 3 bases from J; junction bases left unmatched: 7. Germline CDR1 is DFQATT and CDR2 is SNEGSKA (reference sequence). The CDR3 DNA reads as TGCAGTGCTAGTAGCGGGGGGGCCTGGGGCTACAATGAGCAGTTCTTC. Its translation is CSASSGGAWGYNEQFF.

This clone is a singleton in its sample. The V gene is TRBV5-6, the J gene TRBJ2-7; possibly TRBD1 for D (6 bases). The V and J ends lost 4 bases and 0 bases respectively, with 11 bases between them. CDR3 length equals 14 residues. Germline lookup yields CDR1 SGHDT and CDR2 YYEEEE. The CDR3 DNA follows: TGTGCCAGCAGCGAAACAGGGCCCTCCTACGAGCAGTACTTC. It specifies CASSETGPSYEQYF.

This clone was found once. This chain uses TRBV28 with TRBJ1-2; D might be TRBD1 (5 bases). The CDR3 sequence is 14 residues long. Trimming took 5 bases from V and 8 from J, leaving 18 bases between them. In germline, CDR1 is MDHEN, CDR2 SYDVKM. This CDR3 is CASSPRGIRNGYTF. CDR3 nucleotide sequence: TGTGCCAGCAGTCCCCGGGGGATTAGGAACGGCTACACCTTC.

The rearrangement joins TRBV7-8 to TRBJ1-1, with D perhaps TRBD1 (5 bases). The CDR3 length is 14 residues. Germline V CDR1 and CDR2: SGHVS, FQNEAQ. V was pared by 1 base and J by 4 bases, with 10 bases between. CDR3 loop: CASSLEAGRTEAFF. CDR3 DNA: TGTGCCAGCAGCTTAGAGGCAGGGCGCACTGAAGCTTTCTTT. The variable domain in full, completed from reference TRBV7-8 and TRBJ1-1, reads GAGVSQSPRYKVAKRGQDVALRCDPISGHVSLFWYQQALGQGPEFLTYFQNEAQLDKSGLPSDRFFAERPEGSVSTLKIQRTQQEDSAVYLCASSLEAGRTEAFFGQGTRLTVV.

The genes are TRBV19 and TRBJ1-1; TRBD1 might be the D (6 bases). The germline CDR1 and CDR2 sequences are LNHDA and SQIVND (reference sequence). CDR3 length equals 15 residues. V lost 4 bases and J 7 bases, leaving 19 bases between the germline ends. CDR3 coding DNA: TGTGCCAGTAGTAGGATAGATCAGGGGTTCGGTGAAGCTTTCTTT. Its protein product is CASSRIDQGFGEAFF.